This T cell receptor (beta chain) was sequenced during a study of blood T cell repertoires in COVID-19. Study-wide context: There were acute and convalescent COVID-19 samples, and they came from the United States, Italy and Spain. Sources were T cells, B-cell-depleted T cells, or PBMCs; the material itself was cDNA or gDNA.

Method: immunoSEQ multiplex PCR; TCRdb's copy keeps in-frame clones and lacks some. The sample records about 180,000 clones, 89% being singletons. Sample: peripheral blood. This TCR was sampled from a man in his late teens or twenties who had recovered from COVID-19.

The CDR3, as DNA: TGTGCCAGCAGCGCGTGGGTCGGGACAAGAAGTGGGGATGAAAAACTGTTTTTT. It translates to CASSAWVGTRSGDEKLFF. The chain joins TRBV7-8 to TRBJ1-4; D possibly corresponds to TRBD1 (6 bases). The V gene's germline CDR1 is SGHVS and CDR2 FQNEAQ. The CDR3 contains 18 residues. Trimming stripped 5 bases from V and 6 bases from J, with 25 bases between.